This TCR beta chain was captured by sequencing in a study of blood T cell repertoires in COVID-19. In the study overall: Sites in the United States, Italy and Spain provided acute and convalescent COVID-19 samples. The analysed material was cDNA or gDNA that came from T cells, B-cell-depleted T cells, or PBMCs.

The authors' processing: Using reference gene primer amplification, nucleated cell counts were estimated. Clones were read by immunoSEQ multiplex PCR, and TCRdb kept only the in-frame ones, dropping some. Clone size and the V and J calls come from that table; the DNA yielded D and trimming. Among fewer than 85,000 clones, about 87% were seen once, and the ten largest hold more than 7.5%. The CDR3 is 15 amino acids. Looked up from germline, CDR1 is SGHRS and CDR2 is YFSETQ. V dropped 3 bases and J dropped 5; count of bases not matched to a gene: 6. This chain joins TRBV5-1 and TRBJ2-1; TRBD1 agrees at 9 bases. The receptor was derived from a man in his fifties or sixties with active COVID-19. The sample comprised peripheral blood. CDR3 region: CASSSPGQGNNEQFF. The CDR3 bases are TGCGCCAGCAGCTCGCCGGGACAGGGAAACAATGAGCAGTTCTTC.